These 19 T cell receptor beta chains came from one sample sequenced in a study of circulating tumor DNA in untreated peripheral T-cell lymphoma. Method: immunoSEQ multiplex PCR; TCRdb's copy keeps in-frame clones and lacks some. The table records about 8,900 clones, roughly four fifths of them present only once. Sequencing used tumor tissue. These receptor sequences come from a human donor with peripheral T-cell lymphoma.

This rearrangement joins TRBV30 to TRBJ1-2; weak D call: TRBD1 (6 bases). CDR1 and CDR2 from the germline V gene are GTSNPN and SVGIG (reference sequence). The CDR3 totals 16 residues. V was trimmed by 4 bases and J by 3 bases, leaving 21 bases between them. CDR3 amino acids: CAWKTDRRPGDYGYTF. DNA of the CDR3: TGTGCCTGGAAAACCGACAGGCGACCAGGGGACTATGGCTACACCTTC.

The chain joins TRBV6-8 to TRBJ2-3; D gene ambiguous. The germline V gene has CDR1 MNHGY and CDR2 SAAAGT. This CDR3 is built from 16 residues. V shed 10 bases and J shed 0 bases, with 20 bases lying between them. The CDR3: CATLPGALPSTDTQYF. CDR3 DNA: TGTGCCACTCTACCGGGCGCCCTCCCTAGCACAGATACGCAGTATTTT.

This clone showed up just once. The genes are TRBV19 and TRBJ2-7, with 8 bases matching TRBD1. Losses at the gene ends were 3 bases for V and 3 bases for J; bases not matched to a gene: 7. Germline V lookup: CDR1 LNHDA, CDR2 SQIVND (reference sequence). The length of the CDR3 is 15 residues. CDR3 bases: TGTGCCAGTAGTATCTCCTCAGGGGGCCTCTACGAGCAGTACTTC. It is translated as CASSISSGGLYEQYF.

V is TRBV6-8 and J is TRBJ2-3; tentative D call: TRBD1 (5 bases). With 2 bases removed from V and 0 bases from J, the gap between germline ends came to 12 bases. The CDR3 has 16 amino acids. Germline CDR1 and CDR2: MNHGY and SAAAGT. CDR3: CASSYGAFSSTDTQYF. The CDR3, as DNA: TGTGCCAGCAGTTACGGGGCCTTTTCCAGCACAGATACGCAGTATTTT.

The CDR3 is CASSSRDRESQRGPETQYF. CDR3 bases: TGTGCCAGCAGTTCCCGGGACAGGGAGTCGCAACGTGGCCCAGAGACCCAGTACTTC. The V and J genes are TRBV6-8 and TRBJ2-5; TRBD1 matches at 9 bases. The V and J ends lost 4 bases and 4 bases, in that order; junction bases with no gene match: 19. The CDR3 spans 19 residues. Germline V lookup: CDR1 MNHGY, CDR2 SAAAGT.

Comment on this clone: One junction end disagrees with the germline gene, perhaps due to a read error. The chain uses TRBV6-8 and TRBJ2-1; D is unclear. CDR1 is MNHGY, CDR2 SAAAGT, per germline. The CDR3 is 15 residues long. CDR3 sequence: CASSSKTSIYDEQFF. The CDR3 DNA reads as TGTGCCAGCAGTTCCAAGACATCTATCTACGATGAGCAGTTCTTC.

The CDR3 protein is CASSPSRGGVYEQYF. As DNA, the CDR3 is TGTGCCAGCTCACCCTCCCGGGGTGGAGTCTACGAGCAGTACTTC. The chain links TRBV18 to TRBJ2-7, with D perhaps matching TRBD2 (5 bases). The CDR3 extends over 15 amino acids. Germline V gives CDR1 KGHSH, CDR2 LQKENI. V lost 3 bases to trimming and J lost 3 bases, with 15 bases between them.

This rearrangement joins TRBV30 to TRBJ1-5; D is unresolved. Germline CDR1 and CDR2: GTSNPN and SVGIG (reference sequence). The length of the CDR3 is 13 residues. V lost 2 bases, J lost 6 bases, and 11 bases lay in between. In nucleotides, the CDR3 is TGTGCCTGGAGTCCCCGTCTTCTTCAGCCCCAGCATTTT. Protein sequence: CAWSPRLLQPQHF.

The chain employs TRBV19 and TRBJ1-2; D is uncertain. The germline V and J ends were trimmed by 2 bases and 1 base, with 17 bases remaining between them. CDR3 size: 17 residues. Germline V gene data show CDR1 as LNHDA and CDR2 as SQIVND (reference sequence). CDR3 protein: CASSISGSTYNNYGYTF. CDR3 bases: TGTGCCAGTAGTATAAGCGGCTCGACATATAATAACTATGGCTACACCTTC.

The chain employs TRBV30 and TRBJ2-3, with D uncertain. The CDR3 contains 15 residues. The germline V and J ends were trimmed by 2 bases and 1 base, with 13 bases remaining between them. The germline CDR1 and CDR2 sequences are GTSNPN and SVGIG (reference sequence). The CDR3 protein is CAWSPPPSRTDTQYF. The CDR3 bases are TGTGCCTGGAGTCCCCCTCCGTCCCGCACAGATACGCAGTATTTT.

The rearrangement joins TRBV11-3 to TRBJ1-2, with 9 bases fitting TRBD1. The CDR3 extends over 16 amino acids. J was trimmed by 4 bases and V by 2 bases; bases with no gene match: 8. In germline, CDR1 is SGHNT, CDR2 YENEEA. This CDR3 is CASSLNRGHSSYGYTF. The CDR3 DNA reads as TGTGCCAGCAGCTTAAACAGGGGGCACTCGTCCTATGGCTACACCTTC.

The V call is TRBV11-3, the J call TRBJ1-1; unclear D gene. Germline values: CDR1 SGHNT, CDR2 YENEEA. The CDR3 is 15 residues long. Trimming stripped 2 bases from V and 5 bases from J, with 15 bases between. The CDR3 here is CASSLLLVRATEAFF. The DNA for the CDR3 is TGTGCCAGCAGCTTACTCTTGGTGAGAGCTACTGAAGCTTTCTTT. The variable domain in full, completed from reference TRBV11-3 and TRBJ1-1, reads EAGVVQSPRYKIIEKKQPVAFWCNPISGHNTLYWYLQNLGQGPELLIRYENEEAVDDSQLPKDRFSAERLKGVDSTLKIQPAELGDSAVYLCASSLLLVRATEAFFGQGTRLTVV.

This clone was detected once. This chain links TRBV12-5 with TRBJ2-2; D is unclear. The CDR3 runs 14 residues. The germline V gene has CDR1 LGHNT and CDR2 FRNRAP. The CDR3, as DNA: TGTGCCTCTAAGTTGGCTTTTAACACCGGGGAGCTGTTTTTT. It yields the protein CASKLAFNTGELFF.

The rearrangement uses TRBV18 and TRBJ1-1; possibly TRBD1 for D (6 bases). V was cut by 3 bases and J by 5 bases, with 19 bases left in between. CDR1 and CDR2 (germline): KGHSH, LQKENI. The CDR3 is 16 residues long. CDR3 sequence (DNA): TGTGCCAGCTCACCCGGACAGAGAAAGGGAGGGACTGAAGCTTTCTTT. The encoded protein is CASSPGQRKGGTEAFF.

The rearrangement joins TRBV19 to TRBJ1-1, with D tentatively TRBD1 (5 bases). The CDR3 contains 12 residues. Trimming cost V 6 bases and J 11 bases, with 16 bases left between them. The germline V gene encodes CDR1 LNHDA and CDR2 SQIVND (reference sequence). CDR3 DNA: TGTGCCAGTAGAGCGGGGACCCTGAATGCTTTCTTT. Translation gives CASRAGTLNAFF.

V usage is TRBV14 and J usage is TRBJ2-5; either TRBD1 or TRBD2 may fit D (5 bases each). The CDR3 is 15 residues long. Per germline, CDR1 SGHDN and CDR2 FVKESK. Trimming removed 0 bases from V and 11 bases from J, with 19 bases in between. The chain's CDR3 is CASSQEIHQEEGQYF. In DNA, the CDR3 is TGTGCCAGCAGCCAAGAGATTCACCAAGAAGAGGGGCAGTACTTC.

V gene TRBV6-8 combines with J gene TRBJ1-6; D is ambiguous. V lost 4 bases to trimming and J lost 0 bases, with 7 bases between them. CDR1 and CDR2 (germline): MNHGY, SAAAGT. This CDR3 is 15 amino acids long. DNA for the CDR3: TGTGCCAGCAGTTTAACAAGCTCCTATAATTCACCCCTCCACTTT. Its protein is CASSLTSSYNSPLHF.

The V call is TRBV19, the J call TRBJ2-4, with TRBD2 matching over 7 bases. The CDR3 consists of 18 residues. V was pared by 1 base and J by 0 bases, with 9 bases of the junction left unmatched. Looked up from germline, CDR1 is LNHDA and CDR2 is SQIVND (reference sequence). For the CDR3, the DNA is TGTGCCAGTAGTATAGTTTCGCCGGGGGGAAGAGCCAAAAACATTCAGTACTTC. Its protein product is CASSIVSPGGRAKNIQYF.

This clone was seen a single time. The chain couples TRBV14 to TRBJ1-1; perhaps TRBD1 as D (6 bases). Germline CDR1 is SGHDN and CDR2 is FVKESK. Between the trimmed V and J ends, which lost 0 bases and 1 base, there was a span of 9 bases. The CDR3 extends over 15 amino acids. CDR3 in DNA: TGTGCCAGCAGCCAAGATCCGGGGGCGAACACTGAAGCTTTCTTT. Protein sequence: CASSQDPGANTEAFF.